This T cell receptor beta chain was obtained from a study of regulatory T cells in long-lasting Graves disease. On the study more broadly: Recently diagnosed Graves' patients had received antithyroid drugs for under 3 months.

A word on this clonotype: The antigen is not known.

The authors built TCR beta libraries using iRepertoire HTBI primers and Arm-PCR of CDR3 regions. Original analysis: Looking across samples, the authors found some 67 TRBV and 14 to 15 TRBJ segments. TCRdb reanalysed the multiplex PCR reads using MiXCR and keeps one entry per CDR3 protein. These V and J calls derive from TCRdb rather than the authors' analysis. Seen here are approximately 400,000 distinct CDR3 sequences, around 16% observed once, and the top ten hold about 24%. Germline assignment: CDR1 MGHRA and CDR2 YSYEKL. V lost 2 bases to trimming and J lost 5 bases; unmatched junction nucleotides: 4. CDR3 length: 14 amino acids. Time point here: newly diagnosed GD, antithyroid drugs for less than 3 months. Making the TCR library involved RNA that had been extracted from PBMCs. Overall study results and limits: Researchers reported studying only peripheral blood, not thyroid tissue.

This chain uses TRBV4-1 with TRBJ2-5; 8 bases map to TRBD1. This sequence was found in a female donor with Graves disease. Sequenced here: peripheral blood mononuclear cells (PBMCs), sampled at new diagnosis, from a patient treated with antithyroid drugs. CDR3 protein: CASSQTRDRETQYF. CDR3 DNA: TGCGCCAGCAGCCAAACACGGGACAGGGAGACCCAGTACTTC.